Presented here are 20 T cell receptor beta chains from one specimen sequenced in a study of cytomegalovirus exposure and HLA in healthy donors. Using immunoSEQ multiplex PCR, the repertoire was profiled, and TCRdb retains in-frame clones only, with some absent. The table records approximately 230,000 clones, 87% of them present only once. Material: PBMCs. Receptors originate from a man aged 18 to 29 in good health and CMV-seropositive.

With regard to this clone: Other DNA sequences in the sample encode the same CDR3. The chain recombines TRBV18 with TRBJ1-1; the D is unclear. The CDR3 spans 15 residues. The germline gives CDR1 KGHSH, CDR2 LQKENI. Trimming left V 3 bases short and J 0 bases short, with 11 bases between. The DNA for the CDR3 is TGTGCCAGCTCACCTAGACAATCGATGAACACTGAAGCTTTCTTT. Protein sequence: CASSPRQSMNTEAFF.

This sequence joins TRBV5-1 and TRBJ2-7; 8 bases agree with TRBD2. There are 15 residues in the CDR3. J gave up 0 bases and V 3 bases, and 5 bases lay outside the gene matches. CDR1 SGHRS and CDR2 YFSETQ come from the germline V gene. The CDR3, as DNA: TGCGCCAGCAGCTCTTCCGGGACTAGCTCCTACGAGCAGTACTTC. This codes for CASSSSGTSSYEQYF.

This chain uses TRBV7-2 with TRBJ1-2; D not certain. V gave up 5 bases and J gave up 6 bases, with 16 bases separating them. Germline V gives CDR1 SGHTA, CDR2 FQGNSA. The CDR3 length is 14 residues. The CDR3 nucleotides read TGTGCCAGCAGCCCCCTTGGTGCCTTGGATGGCTACACCTTC. The encoded protein is CASSPLGALDGYTF.

The chain employs TRBV27 and TRBJ1-2; 8 positions agree with TRBD1. The trim removed 7 bases at V and 1 base at J, leaving 8 bases unmatched. The germline V gene encodes CDR1 MNHEY and CDR2 SMNVEV (reference sequence). The CDR3 totals 15 residues. CDR3 DNA sequence: TGTGCCAGCAAATGGACAGGGCCTGGTAACTATGGCTACACCTTC. Its protein product is CASKWTGPGNYGYTF.

The chain carries TRBV5-1 and TRBJ1-4; the D gene is possibly TRBD1 (5 bases). V lost 0 bases to trimming and J lost 5 bases, with 11 bases between them. The CDR3 consists of 15 residues. Germline CDR1 reads SGHRS; CDR2 reads YFSETQ. The CDR3 DNA follows: TGCGCCAGCAGCTTGGTTGGGACGGGGAATGAAAAACTGTTTTTT. It yields the protein CASSLVGTGNEKLFF.

This clone was observed a single time. This chain joins TRBV27 and TRBJ2-1; the D is unclear. The CDR3 is 11 residues long. Trimming shortened V by 2 bases and J by 5 bases, and 1 base separated the two germline ends. Germline V lookup: CDR1 MNHEY, CDR2 SMNVEV (reference sequence). In DNA, the CDR3 is TGTGCCAGCAGTTTACACAATGAGCAGTTCTTC. This gives the protein CASSLHNEQFF.

This chain links TRBV28 with TRBJ1-3, with 8 bases lining up with TRBD1. Germline loops: CDR1 MDHEN, CDR2 SYDVKM. The CDR3 loop spans 18 amino acids. Trimming cost V 2 bases and J 0 bases; bases outside gene matches: 9. This CDR3 is CASSLGTGRKHSGNTIYF. The CDR3 DNA sequence: TGTGCCAGCAGTTTAGGGACAGGACGAAAACACTCTGGAAACACCATATATTTT.

This clone appeared a single time. This sequence joins TRBV5-8 and TRBJ2-1, with no clear D. CDR1 is SGHTS, CDR2 YDEGEE, per germline. Trimming took off 4 bases at V and 0 bases at J, with 17 bases between the two ends. The CDR3 consists of 17 residues. The CDR3 DNA sequence: TGTGCCAGCAGCAAATACACACGGAGCCTCTCCTACAATGAGCAGTTCTTC. It encodes CASSKYTRSLSYNEQFF. Combining the CDR3 with reference TRBV5-8 and TRBJ2-1 gives the whole variable domain EAGVTQSPTHLIKTRGQQATLRCSPISGHTSVYWYQQALGLGLQFLLWYDEGEERNRGNFPPRFSGRQFPNYSSELNVNALELEDSALYLCASSKYTRSLSYNEQFFGPGTRLTVL.

Here the CDR3 DNA reads TGCGCCAGCAGCAATATGAGGGGGGGAAGTATTCAGCCCCAGCATTTT. Encoded protein: CASSNMRGGSIQPQHF. The chain uses TRBV4-1 and TRBJ1-5; the D gene is possibly TRBD1 (6 bases). This CDR3 spans 16 amino acids. Germline V CDR1 and CDR2: MGHRA, YSYEKL. The ends were cut back, 5 bases at V and 6 bases at J, with 20 bases in the middle.

The rearrangement joins TRBV7-6 to TRBJ2-7; 10 nucleotides match TRBD1. With 2 bases clipped from V and 7 bases from J, the junction kept 8 bases outside the gene matches. In germline, CDR1 is SGHVS, CDR2 FNYEAQ. The CDR3 is 15 residues long. The CDR3 DNA reads as TGTGCCAGCAGCTTAAAGGACAGGGGGGAAATGGAGCAGTACTTC. Translating gives CASSLKDRGEMEQYF.

The chain couples TRBV2 to TRBJ1-5; D may be TRBD1 (5 bases). There are 13 residues in the CDR3. Germline V gives CDR1 SNHLY, CDR2 FYNNEI. Trimming cost V 5 bases and J 3 bases, with 8 bases left between them. The CDR3 loop reads CASSLGANQPQHF. CDR3 bases: TGTGCCAGCAGTCTCGGGGCCAATCAGCCCCAGCATTTT.

V is TRBV5-1 and J is TRBJ1-2; D is ambiguous. The CDR3 consists of 13 residues. Trimming stripped 4 bases from V and 11 bases from J, with 18 bases between. Germline V gene lookup returns CDR1 SGHRS and CDR2 YFSETQ. The CDR3 DNA reads as TGCGCCAGCAGCGAACCCGCCAGCGAGAGTTACACCTTC. It codes for CASSEPASESYTF.

This chain links TRBV2 with TRBJ1-2; the match to TRBD1 covers 9 bases. Looked up from germline, CDR1 is SNHLY and CDR2 is FYNNEI. The CDR3 loop spans 12 amino acids. The ends lost 8 bases at V and 7 bases at J; junction bases unmatched: 5. The CDR3, as DNA: TGTGCCAGCGCTCAGGACAGGGGTGGCTACACCTTC. This gives the protein CASAQDRGGYTF. Full variable domain (outside the CDR3, taken from reference TRBV2 and TRBJ1-2): EPEVTQTPSHQVTQMGQEVILRCVPISNHLYFYWYRQILGQKVEFLVSFYNNEISEKSEIFDDQFSVERPDGSNFTLKIRSTKLEDSAMYFCASAQDRGGYTFGSGTRLTVV.

The V call is TRBV27, the J call TRBJ2-2, with a tentative D call TRBD1 (7 bases). The CDR3 totals 17 residues. The germline CDR1 and CDR2 sequences are MNHEY and SMNVEV (reference sequence). V gave up 8 bases and J gave up 2 bases, with 21 bases separating them. CDR3 sequence reads: CASLPLAGQTNTGELFF. The CDR3 nucleotides read TGTGCCAGCCTACCTCTCGCGGGACAGACAAACACCGGGGAGCTGTTTTTT.

Only a few counts were recorded for this clone. V gene TRBV2 combines with J gene TRBJ1-1; no clear D. CDR1 and CDR2 from the germline V gene are SNHLY and FYNNEI. The CDR3 is 17 residues long. V lost 5 bases and J lost 0, with 19 bases in between. The CDR3 loop reads CASSQQGHRRMNTEAFF. The CDR3 region has the DNA TGTGCCAGCAGTCAACAAGGCCATAGGAGGATGAACACTGAAGCTTTCTTT.

The gene calls are TRBV13 and TRBJ2-7; possible D gene TRBD2, 6 bases. Trimming removed 0 bases at V and 4 bases at J, with 13 bases between. Germline V CDR1 and CDR2: PRHDT, FYEKMQ (reference sequence). CDR3 length: 15 amino acids. This CDR3 reads CASSLGRDWVYEQYF. CDR3 DNA: TGTGCCAGCAGCTTAGGCCGGGACTGGGTTTACGAGCAGTACTTC.

V gene TRBV5-5 combines with J gene TRBJ1-4, with a possible D match to TRBD1 (5 bases). There are 15 residues in the CDR3. Germline V lookup: CDR1 SGHKS, CDR2 YYEKEE (reference sequence). The V end was cut by 3 bases, the J end by 8 bases, with 17 bases between. The CDR3 nucleotides are TGTGCCAGCAGCTCGAACGGGACGCCCGGAGAAAAACTGTTTTTT. Amino acid sequence: CASSSNGTPGEKLFF.

This chain connects TRBV9 to TRBJ2-1, with 16 bases fitting TRBD2. This CDR3 is built from 17 residues. Trimming cost V 2 bases and J 7 bases; bases outside gene matches: 6. Per the germline V gene, CDR1 is SGDLS and CDR2 is YYNGEE. In DNA form, the CDR3 reads TGTGCCAGCAGCGTGGGGACTAGCGGGAGGGCCAATAATGAGCAGTTCTTC. It specifies CASSVGTSGRANNEQFF. The entire variable domain, with the rest obtained from reference TRBV9 and TRBJ2-1, is as follows: DSGVTQTPKHLITATGQRVTLRCSPRSGDLSVYWYQQSLDQGLQFLIQYYNGEERAKGNILERFSAQQFPDLHSELNLSSLELGDSALYFCASSVGTSGRANNEQFFGPGTRLTVL.

This clone was recorded a few times. This chain links TRBV6-1 with TRBJ1-5, with a possible D match to TRBD1 (6 bases). Deletions cut 7 bases from V and 3 bases from J, with 16 bases between. There are 15 residues in the CDR3. Germline CDR1 reads MNHNS; CDR2 reads SASEGT. The CDR3 sequence: CASTLHGGANQPQHF. The DNA of the CDR3 is TGTGCCAGCACCCTACACGGGGGGGCCAATCAGCCCCAGCATTTT.

The rearrangement joins TRBV5-1 to TRBJ2-5; 13 bases match TRBD2. Trimming took 7 bases from V and 4 from J; bases not matched to a gene: 7. CDR3 length: 15 residues. CDR1 and CDR2 (germline): SGHRS, YFSETQ. CDR3 nucleotide sequence: TGCGCCAGCGGACTAGCGGGAGTGTTGGGAGAGACCCAGTACTTC. Amino acids: CASGLAGVLGETQYF.